This is a list of T cell receptor beta chains from one sample in a study of T cells in Graves' hyperthyroidism and ophthalmopathy. TCRdb ran MiXCR on the multiplex PCR reads and lists one entry per CDR3 protein. Among hundreds of thousands of distinct CDR3 sequences listed, about 14% were seen once. The specimen sequenced was blood. The receptors here all came from a woman aged 45-65 years with Graves' ophthalmopathy. Each CDR3 is given with its conserved first and last residue. The D gene is left open where the match is weak. The size of a clone is reported for some rows only, either as once, few or many, or as a class for expanded clones.

CDR3aa,CDR3nt,v_gene,abundance,d_gene,j_gene
CASSPATGVVSNQPQHF,TGTGCCAGCAGCCCCGCGACAGGGGTTGTTAGCAATCAGCCCCAGCATTTT,TRBV6-2/TRBV6-3,many,TRBD1,TRBJ1-5
CASSPGTYYNEQFF,TGTGCCAGCAGTCCCGGGACATACTACAATGAGCAGTTCTTC,TRBV12-3/TRBV12-4,many,.,TRBJ2-1
CAVSPMGTGELFF,TGTGCCGTCTCACCAATGGGTACCGGGGAGCTGTTTTTT,TRBV2,.,.,TRBJ2-2
CASSPLPGLAGTSTQYF,TGCGCCAGCAGCCCGCTGCCGGGACTAGCGGGGACATCTACGCAGTATTTT,TRBV4-1,few,TRBD2,TRBJ2-3
CASSYRYEQYF,TGTGCCAGCAGCTACCGCTACGAGCAGTACTTC,TRBV7-2,many,.,TRBJ2-7
CSATDWPLGRGYTF,TGCAGTGCTACGGACTGGCCCCTGGGTCGGGGCTACACCTTC,TRBV20-1,few,.,TRBJ1-2
CASRLAGGVNEQFF,TGTGCCAGCAGGCTAGCGGGAGGGGTCAATGAGCAGTTCTTC,TRBV12-3/TRBV12-4,many,TRBD2,TRBJ2-1
CATSDNGALNTEAFF,TGTGCCACCAGTGACAATGGGGCATTGAACACTGAAGCTTTCTTT,TRBV24-1,many,.,TRBJ1-1
CAIGPGASDTQYF,TGTGCCATCGGGCCGGGGGCTTCAGATACGCAGTATTTT,TRBV10-3,.,.,TRBJ2-3
CATSRTGGNQPQHF,TGTGCCACCAGCAGGACAGGGGGCAATCAGCCCCAGCATTTT,TRBV15,few,TRBD1,TRBJ1-5
CASSMRDRGTQETQYF,TGTGCCAGTAGTATGAGGGACAGGGGGACCCAAGAGACCCAGTACTTC,TRBV19,.,TRBD1,TRBJ2-5
CASRWTSGSRLYNEQFF,TGTGCCAGCAGGTGGACTAGCGGGAGTCGGTTGTACAATGAGCAGTTCTTC,TRBV28,many,TRBD2,TRBJ2-1
CASSPRDYQETQYF,TGTGCCAGCAGTCCAAGGGACTACCAAGAGACCCAGTACTTC,TRBV12-3/TRBV12-4,many,.,TRBJ2-5
CASSPVQPANTEAFF,TGTGCCAGCTCACCGGTTCAACCCGCGAACACTGAAGCTTTCTTT,TRBV18,many,.,TRBJ1-1
CASTSSGRAYNEQFF,TGTGCCAGCACCAGTAGCGGGAGGGCCTACAATGAGCAGTTCTTC,TRBV12-3/TRBV12-4,many,TRBD2,TRBJ2-1
CASSSIHRRQETQYF,TGTGCCAGCAGTTCTATCCATCGCCGCCAAGAGACCCAGTACTTC,TRBV27,many,.,TRBJ2-5
CASSYSGQGGYGYTF,TGTGCCAGCAGTTACTCGGGACAGGGCGGCTATGGCTACACCTTC,TRBV6-5,.,TRBD1,TRBJ1-2
CASSEAGLAGDEQFF,TGTGCCAGCAGTGAAGCGGGACTAGCGGGAGATGAGCAGTTCTTC,TRBV2,.,TRBD2,TRBJ2-1
CAWSQKSGTKQFF,TGTGCCTGGAGTCAGAAGTCGGGGACAAAGCAGTTCTTC,TRBV30,few,.,TRBJ2-1
CSARRDRNTEAFF,TGCAGTGCTAGACGGGACAGGAACACTGAAGCTTTCTTT,TRBV20-1,many,TRBD1,TRBJ1-1
CASSGARWGEAFF,TGTGCCAGTAGTGGGGCTAGGTGGGGTGAAGCTTTCTTT,TRBV19,.,.,TRBJ1-1
CASSFSGGYNYGYTF,TGTGCCAGCAGTTTTTCGGGGGGGTATAACTATGGCTACACCTTC,TRBV27,.,.,TRBJ1-2
CASSLKTGNSEKLFF,TGCGCCAGCAGCCTAAAGACAGGGAATTCGGAAAAACTGTTTTTT,TRBV5-1,.,TRBD1,TRBJ1-4
CASSPGETQYF,TGTGCCAGCTCACCAGGGGAGACCCAGTACTTC,TRBV18,many,.,TRBJ2-5
CATSIRTGSGTTIYF,TGTGCCACCAGCATCCGGACGGGCTCTGGAACCACCATATATTTT,TRBV15,.,.,TRBJ1-3
CASSRRQGVKNIQYF,TGTGCCAGCAGCCGACGACAGGGGGTCAAAAACATTCAGTACTTC,TRBV13,many,TRBD1,TRBJ2-4
CATRGGLSYTF,TGTGCCACCCGCGGGGGGTTGAGCTACACCTTC,TRBV18,many,.,TRBJ1-2
CASSFYICSAIGLGGEQYF,.,TRBV7-2,.,.,TRBJ2-7
CASSFGELTYEQYF,TGTGCCAGCAGTTTCGGGGAGTTAACCTACGAGCAGTACTTC,TRBV12-3/TRBV12-4,.,.,TRBJ2-7
CASSPQRSGTRYTGELFF,TGTGCCAGCAGTCCCCAAAGGTCCGGGACTAGGTACACCGGGGAGCTGTTTTTT,TRBV28,many,TRBD2,TRBJ2-2
CASSPGLRSNNEQFF,TGTGCCAGCAGCCCAGGACTTCGATCGAACAATGAGCAGTTCTTC,TRBV7-3,many,.,TRBJ2-1
CASSFADYGYTF,TGTGCCAGCAGTTTTGCCGACTATGGCTACACCTTC,TRBV12-3/TRBV12-4,many,.,TRBJ1-2
CASSLSSPGELFF,TGTGCCAGCAGCTTAAGTAGCCCCGGGGAGCTGTTTTTT,TRBV7-2,many,.,TRBJ2-2
CASSPDRNGGNQPQHF,TGTGCCAGCAGTCCGGACAGGAATGGTGGCAATCAGCCCCAGCATTTT,TRBV6-1,.,TRBD1,TRBJ1-5
CASSYIPGVDGQYF,TGTGCCAGCAGTTATATCCCCGGAGTTGACGGGCAGTACTTC,TRBV5-8,few,.,TRBJ2-7
CSAKGLAGGQETQYF,TGCAGTGCTAAAGGACTAGCGGGAGGCCAAGAGACCCAGTACTTC,TRBV20-1,.,TRBD2,TRBJ2-5
CASHPQTPNYGYTF,TGCGCCAGCCACCCCCAAACACCTAACTATGGCTACACCTTC,TRBV5-1,.,.,TRBJ1-2
CASSRQVPSTDTQYF,TGTGCCAGCAGTCGACAGGTTCCTAGCACAGATACGCAGTATTTT,TRBV12-3/TRBV12-4,many,.,TRBJ2-3
CASSPQLVRGTGELFF,TGTGCCAGCTCACCGCAACTAGTGAGAGGGACCGGGGAGCTGTTTTTT,TRBV18,many,.,TRBJ2-2
CSVDLGWSGYTF,TGCAGCGTTGATTTGGGATGGTCTGGCTACACCTTC,TRBV29-1,few,.,TRBJ1-2
CASSYLRTFRGYNEQFF,TGTGCCAGCAGTTACCTTCGGACTTTCCGAGGCTACAATGAGCAGTTCTTC,TRBV6-2/TRBV6-3,many,.,TRBJ2-1
CSARDRSNTEAFF,TGCAGTGCTAGAGACAGGTCGAACACTGAAGCTTTCTTT,TRBV20-1,many,.,TRBJ1-1
CASSGYGTSGTDEQFF,TGTGCCAGCAGCGGCTACGGGACTAGCGGGACCGATGAGCAGTTCTTC,TRBV9,.,TRBD2,TRBJ2-1